This T cell receptor (beta chain) was observed in a study of blood T cell repertoires in COVID-19. Across the study: Whether acute or convalescent, the COVID-19 samples came from the United States, Italy and Spain. Sources were T cells, B-cell-depleted T cells, or PBMCs; the material itself was cDNA or gDNA.

Between the trimmed V and J ends, which lost 3 bases and 6 bases, there was a span of 11 bases. The CDR3 extends over 13 amino acids. Source study methods: Amplification of reference gene primers provided the estimated nucleated cell counts. The assay was immunoSEQ multiplex PCR, and TCRdb's table has in-frame clones only and misses some. V and J calls and clone size follow that table, whereas D and trimming were derived from the DNA. This sample carries under 75,000 clones, around 85% of them seen once, and the ten largest clones take 4.5% to 7%. The rearrangement joins TRBV12-3 or TRBV12-4 to TRBJ1-1, with unresolved D. The sequence was obtained from a woman in her 70s with acute or convalescent COVID-19. The source material was peripheral blood. The CDR3 DNA reads TGTGCCAGCAGTTTGATGCACTCACCTGAAGCTTTCTTT. It yields the protein CASSLMHSPEAFF.